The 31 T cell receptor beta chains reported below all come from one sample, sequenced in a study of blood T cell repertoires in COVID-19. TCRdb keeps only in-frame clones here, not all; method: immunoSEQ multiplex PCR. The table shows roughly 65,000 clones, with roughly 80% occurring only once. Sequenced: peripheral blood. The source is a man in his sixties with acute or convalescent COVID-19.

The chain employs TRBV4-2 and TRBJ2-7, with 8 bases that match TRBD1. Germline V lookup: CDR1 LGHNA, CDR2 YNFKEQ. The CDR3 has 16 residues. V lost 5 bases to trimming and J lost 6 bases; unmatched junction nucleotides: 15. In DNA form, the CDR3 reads TGTGCCAGCAGCGGCTCGACAGGGGTTAGGAATTCCGAGCAGTACTTC. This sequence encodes CASSGSTGVRNSEQYF.

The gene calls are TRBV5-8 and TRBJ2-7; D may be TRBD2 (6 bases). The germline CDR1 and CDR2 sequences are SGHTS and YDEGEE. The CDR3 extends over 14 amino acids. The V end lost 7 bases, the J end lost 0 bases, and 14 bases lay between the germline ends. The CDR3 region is CASQYRGSSYEQYF. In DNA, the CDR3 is TGTGCCAGCCAATACCGGGGGAGCTCCTACGAGCAGTACTTC.

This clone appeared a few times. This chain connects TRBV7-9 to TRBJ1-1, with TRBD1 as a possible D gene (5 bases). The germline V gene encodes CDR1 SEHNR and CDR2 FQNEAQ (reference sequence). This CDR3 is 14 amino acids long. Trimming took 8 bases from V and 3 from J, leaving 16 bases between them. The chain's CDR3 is CASGGHLGDTEAFF. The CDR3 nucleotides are TGTGCCAGCGGCGGACATCTCGGCGACACTGAAGCTTTCTTT.

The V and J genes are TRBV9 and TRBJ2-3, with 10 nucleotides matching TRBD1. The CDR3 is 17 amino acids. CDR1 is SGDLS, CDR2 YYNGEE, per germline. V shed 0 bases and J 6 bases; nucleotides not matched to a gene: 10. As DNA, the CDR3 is TGTGCCAGCAGCGTAGCTACTGTGACAGGGGGCGGGGATACGCAGTATTTT. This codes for CASSVATVTGGGDTQYF.

The CDR3 bases are TGTGCCAGTAGTATAGATCTGGCAGGGGAGGGGACTGAAGCTTTCTTT. This encodes CASSIDLAGEGTEAFF. The V call is TRBV19, the J call TRBJ1-1; tentative D call: TRBD1 (6 bases). The CDR3 covers 16 residues. CDR1 LNHDA and CDR2 SQIVND come from the germline V gene (reference sequence). Trimming took 0 bases from V and 5 from J, leaving 16 bases between them. Supplemented by reference TRBV19 and TRBJ1-1, the full variable domain reads DGGITQSPKYLFRKEGQNVTLSCEQNLNHDAMYWYRQDPGQGLRLIYYSQIVNDFQKGDIAEGYSVSREKKESFPLTVTSAQKNPTAFYLCASSIDLAGEGTEAFFGQGTRLTVV.

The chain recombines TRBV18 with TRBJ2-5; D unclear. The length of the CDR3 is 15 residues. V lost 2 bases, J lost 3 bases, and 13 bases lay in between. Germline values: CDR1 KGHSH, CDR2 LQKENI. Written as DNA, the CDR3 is TGTGCCAGCTCACCAACAGCTATCAAGGAAGAGACCCAGTACTTC. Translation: CASSPTAIKEETQYF.

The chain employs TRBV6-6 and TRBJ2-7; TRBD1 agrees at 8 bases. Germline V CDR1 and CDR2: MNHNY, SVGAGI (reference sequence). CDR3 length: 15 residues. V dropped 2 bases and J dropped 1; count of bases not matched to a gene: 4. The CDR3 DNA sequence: TGTGCCAGCAGTTACGGACAGGGTAGGTCCTACGAGCAGTACTTC. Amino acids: CASSYGQGRSYEQYF.

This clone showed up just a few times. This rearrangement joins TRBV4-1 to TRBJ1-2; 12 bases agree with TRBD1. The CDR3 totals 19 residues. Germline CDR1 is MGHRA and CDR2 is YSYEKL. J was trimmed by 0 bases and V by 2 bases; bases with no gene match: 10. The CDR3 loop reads CASSQPPLRDRGPNYGYTF. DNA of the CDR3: TGCGCCAGCAGCCAACCCCCACTCCGGGACAGGGGGCCTAACTATGGCTACACCTTC.

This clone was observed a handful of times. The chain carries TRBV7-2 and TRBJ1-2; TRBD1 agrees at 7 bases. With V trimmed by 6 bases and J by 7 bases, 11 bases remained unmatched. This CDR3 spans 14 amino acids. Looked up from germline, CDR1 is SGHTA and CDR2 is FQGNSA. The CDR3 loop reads CASRLRDSRGGYTF. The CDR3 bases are TGTGCCAGCAGATTAAGGGACAGTCGTGGTGGCTACACCTTC.

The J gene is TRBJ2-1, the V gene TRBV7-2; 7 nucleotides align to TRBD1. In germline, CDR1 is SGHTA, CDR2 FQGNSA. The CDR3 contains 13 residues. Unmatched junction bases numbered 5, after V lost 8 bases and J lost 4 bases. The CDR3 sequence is CASAGTAYNEQFF. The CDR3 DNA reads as TGTGCCAGCGCCGGGACAGCGTACAATGAGCAGTTCTTC.

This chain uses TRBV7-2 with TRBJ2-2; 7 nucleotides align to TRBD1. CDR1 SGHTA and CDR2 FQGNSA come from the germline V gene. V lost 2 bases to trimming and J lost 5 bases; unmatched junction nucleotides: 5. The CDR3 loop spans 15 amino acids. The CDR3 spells CASSLRARGTGELFF. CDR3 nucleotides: TGTGCCAGCAGCTTAAGGGCCAGGGGGACCGGGGAGCTGTTTTTT.

For the CDR3, the DNA is TGTGCCAGCAGCGAGCCGGGACAGGGGGCGAGGAATGAGCAGTTCTTC. It specifies CASSEPGQGARNEQFF. V usage is TRBV11-2 and J usage is TRBJ2-1; 12 bases line up with TRBD1. V lost 5 bases to trimming and J lost 7 bases; unmatched junction nucleotides: 9. The V gene's germline CDR1 is SGHAT and CDR2 FQNNGV. CDR3 size: 16 residues.

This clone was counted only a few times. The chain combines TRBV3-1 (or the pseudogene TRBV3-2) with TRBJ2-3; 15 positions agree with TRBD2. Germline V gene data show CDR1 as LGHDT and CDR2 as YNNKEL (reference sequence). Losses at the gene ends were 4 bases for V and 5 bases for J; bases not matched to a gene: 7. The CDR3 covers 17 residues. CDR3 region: CASSPWTSGGALDTQYF. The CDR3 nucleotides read TGTGCCAGCAGCCCTTGGACTAGCGGGGGGGCCTTAGATACGCAGTATTTT.

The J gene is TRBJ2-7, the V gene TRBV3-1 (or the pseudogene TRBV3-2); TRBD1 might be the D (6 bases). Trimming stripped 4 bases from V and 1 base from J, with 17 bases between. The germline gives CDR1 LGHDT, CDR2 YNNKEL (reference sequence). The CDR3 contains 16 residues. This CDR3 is CASSLSTGFISYEQYF. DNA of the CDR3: TGTGCCAGCAGCCTCTCAACAGGGTTTATTTCCTACGAGCAGTACTTC.

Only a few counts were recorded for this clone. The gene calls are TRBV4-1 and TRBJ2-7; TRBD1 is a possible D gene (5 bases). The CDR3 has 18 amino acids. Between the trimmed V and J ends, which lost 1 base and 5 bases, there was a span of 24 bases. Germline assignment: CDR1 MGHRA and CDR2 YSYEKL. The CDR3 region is CASSQVGTQAGWGDEQYF. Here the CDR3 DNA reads TGCGCCAGCAGCCAAGTCGGTACACAAGCCGGGTGGGGCGACGAGCAGTACTTC.

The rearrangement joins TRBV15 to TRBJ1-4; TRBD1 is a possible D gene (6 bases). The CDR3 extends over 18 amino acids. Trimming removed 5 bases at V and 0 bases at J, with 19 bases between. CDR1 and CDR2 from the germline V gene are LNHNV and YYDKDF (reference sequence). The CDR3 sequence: CATSSAGVFPATNEKLFF. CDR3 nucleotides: TGTGCCACCAGCTCGGCAGGGGTCTTCCCCGCAACTAATGAAAAACTGTTTTTT.

The CDR3 sequence: CASRYASLYYGYTF. DNA of the CDR3: TGTGCCAGCAGATACGCCAGTTTGTACTATGGCTACACCTTC. This chain joins TRBV6-5 and TRBJ1-2; D gene uncertain. The CDR3 loop spans 14 amino acids. Between the trimmed V and J ends, which lost 6 bases and 3 bases, there was a span of 14 bases. Germline V CDR1 and CDR2: MNHEY, SVGAGI.

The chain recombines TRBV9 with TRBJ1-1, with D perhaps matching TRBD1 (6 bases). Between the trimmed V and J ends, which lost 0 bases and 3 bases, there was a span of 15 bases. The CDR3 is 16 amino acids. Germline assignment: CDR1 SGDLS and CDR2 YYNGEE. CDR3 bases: TGTGCCAGCAGCGTAGCCCCCAGGGGCACGGACACTGAAGCTTTCTTT. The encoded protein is CASSVAPRGTDTEAFF.

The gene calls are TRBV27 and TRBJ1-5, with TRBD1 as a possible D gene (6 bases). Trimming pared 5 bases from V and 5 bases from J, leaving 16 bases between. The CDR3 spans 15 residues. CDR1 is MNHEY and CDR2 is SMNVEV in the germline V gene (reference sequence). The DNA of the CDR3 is TGTGCCAGCAGTCGTAGCGCGGGGGCTTATCAGCCCCAGCATTTT. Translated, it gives CASSRSAGAYQPQHF.

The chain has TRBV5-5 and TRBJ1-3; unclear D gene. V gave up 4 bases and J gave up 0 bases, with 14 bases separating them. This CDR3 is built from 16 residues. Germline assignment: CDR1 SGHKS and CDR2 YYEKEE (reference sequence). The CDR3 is CASSQSNGNSGNTIYF. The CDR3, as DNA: TGTGCCAGCAGCCAATCGAACGGGAACTCTGGAAACACCATATATTTT.

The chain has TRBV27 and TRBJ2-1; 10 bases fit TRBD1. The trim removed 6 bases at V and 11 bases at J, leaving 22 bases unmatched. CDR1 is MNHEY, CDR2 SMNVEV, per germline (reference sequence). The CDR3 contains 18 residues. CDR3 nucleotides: TGTGCCAGCAGCACTACCAACCCGGGACAGGGGTCCTACAAAAAGCAGTTCTTC. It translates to CASSTTNPGQGSYKKQFF.

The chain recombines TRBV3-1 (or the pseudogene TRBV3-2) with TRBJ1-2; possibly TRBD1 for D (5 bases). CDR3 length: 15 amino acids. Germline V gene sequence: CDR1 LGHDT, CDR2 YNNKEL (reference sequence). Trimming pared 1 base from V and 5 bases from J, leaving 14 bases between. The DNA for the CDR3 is TGTGCCAGCAGCCAAGGTTCGGGGGGGAGTTATGGCTACACCTTC. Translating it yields CASSQGSGGSYGYTF.

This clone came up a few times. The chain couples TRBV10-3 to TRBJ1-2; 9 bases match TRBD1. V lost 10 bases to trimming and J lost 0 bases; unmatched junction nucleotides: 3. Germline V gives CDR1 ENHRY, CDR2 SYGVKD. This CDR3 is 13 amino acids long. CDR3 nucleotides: TGTGCCACCCGACAGGGGGCTAACTATGGCTACACCTTC. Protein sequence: CATRQGANYGYTF.

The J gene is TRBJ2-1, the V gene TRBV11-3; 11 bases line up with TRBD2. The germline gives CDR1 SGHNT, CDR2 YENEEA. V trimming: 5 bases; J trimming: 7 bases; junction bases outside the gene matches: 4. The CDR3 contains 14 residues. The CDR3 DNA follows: TGTGCCAGCAGCACTAGCGGGGGCGGGAATGAGCAGTTCTTC. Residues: CASSTSGGGNEQFF.

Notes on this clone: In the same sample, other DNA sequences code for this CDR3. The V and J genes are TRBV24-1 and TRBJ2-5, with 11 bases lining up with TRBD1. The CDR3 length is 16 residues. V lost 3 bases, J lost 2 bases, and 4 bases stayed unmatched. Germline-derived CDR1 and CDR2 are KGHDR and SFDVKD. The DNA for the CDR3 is TGTGCCACCAGTGATAGTAGGGACAGGGGGCAAGAGACCCAGTACTTC. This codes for CATSDSRDRGQETQYF.

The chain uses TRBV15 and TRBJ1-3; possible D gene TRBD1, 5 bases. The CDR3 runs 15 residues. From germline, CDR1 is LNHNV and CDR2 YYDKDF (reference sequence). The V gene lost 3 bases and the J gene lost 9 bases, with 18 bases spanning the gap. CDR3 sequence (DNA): TGTGCCACCAGCAGCGCATCACAATACAGGAGCACCATATATTTT. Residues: CATSSASQYRSTIYF.

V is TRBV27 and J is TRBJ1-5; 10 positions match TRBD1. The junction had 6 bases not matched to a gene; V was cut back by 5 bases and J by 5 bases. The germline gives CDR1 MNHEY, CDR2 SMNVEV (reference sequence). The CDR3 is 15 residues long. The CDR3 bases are TGTGCCAGCAGTCCGGACAGGGGGAGTCATCAGCCCCAGCATTTT. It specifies CASSPDRGSHQPQHF.

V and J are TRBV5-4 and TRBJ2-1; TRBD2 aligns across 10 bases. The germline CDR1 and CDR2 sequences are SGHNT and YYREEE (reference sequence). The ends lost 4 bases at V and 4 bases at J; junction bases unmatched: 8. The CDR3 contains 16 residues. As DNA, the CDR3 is TGTGCCAGCAGCCAGGAAGCGGGGGGGGCTTACAATGAGCAGTTCTTC. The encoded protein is CASSQEAGGAYNEQFF.

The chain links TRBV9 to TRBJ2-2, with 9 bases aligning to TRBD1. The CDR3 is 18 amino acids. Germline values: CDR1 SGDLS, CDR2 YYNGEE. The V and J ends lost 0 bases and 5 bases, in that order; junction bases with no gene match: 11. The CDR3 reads CASSVGRWGQGNTGELFF. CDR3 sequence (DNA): TGTGCCAGCAGCGTAGGTAGATGGGGACAGGGTAATACCGGGGAGCTGTTTTTT.

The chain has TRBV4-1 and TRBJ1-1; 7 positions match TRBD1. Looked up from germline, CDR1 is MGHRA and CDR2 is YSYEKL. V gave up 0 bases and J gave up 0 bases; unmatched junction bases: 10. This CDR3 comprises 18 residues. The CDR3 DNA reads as TGCGCCAGCAGCCAAGATCCCTTGGGACAGATAATGAACACTGAAGCTTTCTTT. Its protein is CASSQDPLGQIMNTEAFF.

In nucleotides, the CDR3 is TGTGCCAGTAGTACCAAATTCCGAAGGGGGCTTTGGGACGAGCAGTACTTC. Its protein is CASSTKFRRGLWDEQYF. This chain connects TRBV19 to TRBJ2-7; 7 positions match TRBD1. The CDR3 consists of 17 residues. The germline gives CDR1 LNHDA, CDR2 SQIVND (reference sequence). V lost 4 bases, J lost 5 bases, and 17 bases stayed unmatched. Complete variable domain (other parts from reference TRBV19 and TRBJ2-7): DGGITQSPKYLFRKEGQNVTLSCEQNLNHDAMYWYRQDPGQGLRLIYYSQIVNDFQKGDIAEGYSVSREKKESFPLTVTSAQKNPTAFYLCASSTKFRRGLWDEQYFGPGTRLTVT.